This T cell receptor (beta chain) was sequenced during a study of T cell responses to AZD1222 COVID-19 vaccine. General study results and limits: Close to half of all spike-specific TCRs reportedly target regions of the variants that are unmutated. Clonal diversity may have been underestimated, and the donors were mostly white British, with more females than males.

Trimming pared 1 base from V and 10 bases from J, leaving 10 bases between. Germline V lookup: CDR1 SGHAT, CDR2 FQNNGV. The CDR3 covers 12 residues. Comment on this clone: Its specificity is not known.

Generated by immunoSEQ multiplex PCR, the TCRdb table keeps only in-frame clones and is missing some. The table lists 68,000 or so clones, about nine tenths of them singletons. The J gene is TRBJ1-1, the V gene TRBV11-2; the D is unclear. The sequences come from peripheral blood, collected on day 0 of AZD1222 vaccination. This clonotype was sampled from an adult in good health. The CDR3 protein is CASSLGPEVAFF. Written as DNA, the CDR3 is TGTGCCAGCAGCTTAGGGCCGGAGGTAGCTTTCTTT.